What follows is one T cell receptor (beta chain) and its context. Other nucleotide sequences from this sample produce the same CDR3. CDR3 length: 12 residues. The germline gives CDR1 MNHEY, CDR2 SVGAGI. Between the trimmed V and J ends, which lost 5 bases and 3 bases, there was a span of 7 bases. Assay: immunoSEQ multiplex PCR; the TCRdb copy retains only in-frame clones and omits some. This sample yields some 150,000 clones, of which 86% are seen a single time; about 4.9% belongs to the top ten. This entry belongs to a study of T cell responses to AZD1222 COVID-19 vaccine. Sequencing used peripheral blood, obtained 28 days after the second AZD1222 dose. The source is an adult who received the AZD1222 COVID-19 vaccine. The rearrangement uses TRBV6-5 and TRBJ1-2; D is perhaps TRBD1 (6 bases). CDR3 region: CASSPGDYGYTF. The CDR3 region has the DNA TGTGCCAGCAGTCCAGGGGACTATGGCTACACCTTC.